These T cell receptor beta chains were read from a single sample in a study of shared clonotypes between healthy human individuals. TCRdb's table, derived via immunoSEQ multiplex PCR, lists solely in-frame clones and lacks some. The repertoire holds some 200,000 clones, with just under 95% as singletons. Sequencing used naive CD4+ T cells sorted from blood. The source is a woman younger than 45 in good health. Both conserved end residues are part of each CDR3. D genes are given only for firm matches. Where a row states a size, it is once, few, many or the class of an expanded clone; other rows omit it.

NA,TRBJ2-5,TRBD2,TRBV11-2,TGTGCCAGCAGCTTAGATGCGGGAGGGCCCCGGGAGACCCAGTACTTC,CASSLDAGGPRETQYF
NA,TRBJ2-5,NA,TRBV20-1,TGCAGTGCTAGAGTGGAAGAGACCCAGTACTTC,CSARVEETQYF
NA,TRBJ2-3,TRBD2,TRBV6-5,TGTGCCAGCAGTTACATCGCTAGCGGGACCGCAGATACGCAGTATTTT,CASSYIASGTADTQYF
few,TRBJ1-2,NA,TRBV19,TGTGCCAGTACTCCGACAGGCAATAACTATGGCTACACCTTC,CASTPTGNNYGYTF
NA,TRBJ2-7,NA,TRBV23-1,TGCGCCAGCAGTCAACCGGACTGTACCGCATACTACGAGCAGTACTTC,CASSQPDCTAYYEQYF
NA,TRBJ2-7,NA,TRBV5-1,TGCGCCAGCAGCTTCCGGACAGAGGACGGGGAGCAGTACTTC,CASSFRTEDGEQYF
NA,TRBJ1-1,NA,TRBV2,TGTGCCAGCGTAGATATGAACACTGAAGCTTTCTTT,CASVDMNTEAFF
NA,TRBJ2-7,TRBD1,TRBV5-6,TGTGCCAGCAGCTGGACAGGGTACGACGAGCAGTACTTC,CASSWTGYDEQYF
NA,TRBJ2-7,TRBD2,TRBV18,TGTGCCAGCTCACGAACTAGCGGGAGGGCCGACGAGCAGTACTTC,CASSRTSGRADEQYF
NA,TRBJ2-1,TRBD2,TRBV25-1,TGTGCCAGCAGTGCTACTAGCGGAGCCTACAATGAGCAGTTCTTC,CASSATSGAYNEQFF
once,TRBJ2-1,TRBD2,TRBV6-6,TGTGCCAGCTGGAGCGGGACTGAGCAGTTCTTC,CASWSGTEQFF
NA,TRBJ2-1,NA,TRBV19,TGTGCCGCCGCTGTGGGGCACCCCTACAATGAGCAGTTCTTC,CAAAVGHPYNEQFF
once,TRBJ2-3,NA,TRBV6-6,TGTGCCAGCAGTTACCACTCCGAGGCACTCGATACGCAGTATTTT,CASSYHSEALDTQYF
NA,TRBJ2-3,NA,TRBV10-3,TGTGCCATACGGAGCACAGATACGCAGTATTTT,CAIRSTDTQYF
NA,TRBJ2-3,TRBD2,TRBV7-8,TGTGCCAGCAGCTCCCAGCGGCTAGCGGGCACAGATACGCAGTATTTT,CASSSQRLAGTDTQYF
once,TRBJ2-7,TRBD2,TRBV19,TGTGCCAGTAGTATAGCGGGGGGATCCTACGAGCAGTACTTC,CASSIAGGSYEQYF
NA,TRBJ2-7,NA,TRBV19,TGTGCCAGTAGTGCTACCCGAGGTAGCGGACCCTACGAGCAGTACTTC,CASSATRGSGPYEQYF
NA,TRBJ2-6,TRBD1,TRBV5-5,TGTGCCAGCAGCTTGAGACAGGGCCTCTTTTCTGGGGCCAACGTCCTGACTTTC,CASSLRQGLFSGANVLTF
NA,TRBJ2-7,NA,TRBV15,TGTGCCACCAGCAGGGATCTCAGCAGGAATTACGAGCAGTACTTC,CATSRDLSRNYEQYF
NA,TRBJ2-7,TRBD1,TRBV6-6,TGTGCCAGCACCAAAGGACAGGTACCCTACGAGCAGTACTTC,CASTKGQVPYEQYF
NA,TRBJ1-5,TRBD1,TRBV6-6,TGTGCCAGCAGTTATCGGACAGGGCAGAGCAATCAGCCCCAGCATTTT,CASSYRTGQSNQPQHF
NA,TRBJ1-4,NA,TRBV4-1,TGCGCCAGCAGCCAGGATGCAGGGTCTTTGTATGAAAAACTGTTTTTT,CASSQDAGSLYEKLFF
once,TRBJ1-1,NA,TRBV7-3,TGTGCCAGCAGCTTGTGGGGGACCCCCGGAAACACTGAAGCTTTCTTT,CASSLWGTPGNTEAFF
NA,TRBJ2-5,TRBD2,TRBV6-1,TGTGCCAGCAGTGATAGACTAGCGCGACAAGAGACCCAGTACTTC,CASSDRLARQETQYF
NA,TRBJ2-2,NA,TRBV28,TGTGCCAGCTCCGGCGATAATAGCGGGGAGCTGTTTTTT,CASSGDNSGELFF
NA,TRBJ2-7,NA,TRBV28,TGTGCCAGCAGTTCTCCTCTAGACACCTACGAGCAGTACTTC,CASSSPLDTYEQYF
NA,TRBJ1-6,NA,TRBV18,TGTGCCAGCTCACCCCGGGACACAAATAATTCACCCCTCCACTTT,CASSPRDTNNSPLHF
NA,TRBJ1-4,NA,TRBV7-7,TGTGCCAGCAGCTTGGCGGCCGATGAAAAACTGTTTTTT,CASSLAADEKLFF
once,TRBJ1-2,NA,TRBV19,TGTGCCAGTAGAACAACAGGGAAAGCTAACTATGGCTACACCTTC,CASRTTGKANYGYTF
NA,TRBJ2-5,TRBD2,TRBV5-8,TGTGCCAGCAGCTTGGGGCTAGCGGGAGTGGGGGAGACCCAGTACTTC,CASSLGLAGVGETQYF
NA,TRBJ2-7,TRBD1,TRBV27,TGTGCCAGCAGTTTTCGACAGGGCTTCGCCTACGAGCAGTACTTC,CASSFRQGFAYEQYF
NA,TRBJ1-5,NA,TRBV2,TGTGCCAGCAAGTCAGCCGTAAATCAGCCCCAGCATTTT,CASKSAVNQPQHF
NA,TRBJ2-2,TRBD2,TRBV19,TGTGCCAGTACTTCCGACGGACTAGTCACCGGGGAGCTGTTTTTT,CASTSDGLVTGELFF
once,TRBJ1-4,NA,TRBV7-8,TGTGCCAGCAGCCCGGCGAGTGAAAAACTGTTTTTT,CASSPASEKLFF
NA,TRBJ1-1,NA,TRBV6-4,TGTGCCAGCAGTGCGACAGAGATGAACACTGAAGCTTTCTTT,CASSATEMNTEAFF
NA,TRBJ2-7,TRBD2,TRBV14,TGTGCCAGCATATCCGGGACTAGCGGTCTCTTTAGCTACGAGCAGTACTTC,CASISGTSGLFSYEQYF
NA,TRBJ2-3,NA,TRBV7-8,TGTGCCAGCAGCTTAGCGAGGAGTACGAAAGATACGCAGTATTTT,CASSLARSTKDTQYF
once,TRBJ1-4,NA,TRBV28,TGTGCCAGCAGTTTACACCAAGGGGTAACTAATGAAAAACTGTTTTTT,CASSLHQGVTNEKLFF
NA,TRBJ2-2,TRBD2,TRBV30,TGTGCCTGGAGTAGGCTCGGCGGGAGGGCCACCGGGGAGCTGTTTTTT,CAWSRLGGRATGELFF
NA,TRBJ1-5,NA,TRBV19,TGTGCCAGTACCTCGGGAAAGGGTAAGAGCAATCAGCCCCAGCATTTT,CASTSGKGKSNQPQHF
NA,TRBJ1-1,NA,TRBV7-9,TGTGCCAGCAGCGTCGGACTGGGTGAAGCTTTCTTT,CASSVGLGEAFF
NA,TRBJ2-7,NA,TRBV11-2,TGTGCCAGCAGCTTAGTCCGAAAGGCCTACGAGCAGTACTTC,CASSLVRKAYEQYF
NA,TRBJ2-5,NA,TRBV7-9,TGTGCCAGCAGGACCACGGGAGAGCAGTACTTC,CASRTTGEQYF
NA,TRBJ2-2,TRBD1,TRBV18,TGTGCCAGCTCACGCAAAGAGGGACAGTTGACCGGGGAGCTGTTTTTT,CASSRKEGQLTGELFF